This section outlines one T cell receptor (beta chain) sequence together with its context. Its antigen remains unknown. This record belongs to a study of T cells in Graves' hyperthyroidism and ophthalmopathy. Study results and caveats: Onset of ophthalmopathy came a median about 6.5 months after the model predicted it. Appearing also in blood were most of the thyroid clonotypes expanded above 0.001.

The CDR3 sequence is 13 residues long. The germline gives CDR1 SGHDT, CDR2 YYEEEE. Germline trimming cut 3 bases from V and 12 bases from J; bases unmatched to any gene: 6. The CDR3 regions of TCR beta were amplified from RNA transcripts. TCR CDR3 regions were first amplified by RT-PCR with HTBI primers. MiXCR was run by TCRdb on the multiplex PCR reads, yielding one entry per CDR3 protein. The data show hundreds of thousands of distinct CDR3 sequences, roughly 19% seen once. Each ophthalmopathy patient scored at least 3 on the Clinical Activity Score and at least 4 on NOSPECS grade, with duration under 3 months. Exclusion followed for patients with uncontrolled infection, other autoimmune disease, pregnancy or lactation.

The V call is TRBV5-6, the J call TRBJ2-5; TRBD2 matches 12 bases. What was sequenced was blood. The sequence was obtained from a man aged 45-60 years with Graves' ophthalmopathy. The CDR3 DNA sequence: TGTGCCAGCAGCTCCTGGACTAGCGGGACGGAGTACTTC. Translation: CASSSWTSGTEYF.